This T cell receptor beta chain was identified during a study of blood T cell repertoires in COVID-19. Overall study context: The United States, Italy and Spain were the sources of the acute and convalescent COVID-19 samples. Sources were T cells, B-cell-depleted T cells, or PBMCs; the material itself was cDNA or gDNA.

Trimming at V came to 7 bases and at J to 4 bases, leaving 6 bases not matched to a gene. CDR3 size: 14 residues. Germline assignment: CDR1 WNHNN and CDR2 SYGVQD (reference sequence). Per the authors' pipeline: Reference gene primers were amplified, and this amplification served to estimate nucleated cell counts. This table comes from immunoSEQ multiplex PCR, and its TCRdb copy is limited to in-frame clones, with some not included. D and trimming were read from the DNA, whereas the V and J calls and clone size are those reported in that table. The sample gives about 44,000 clones, 80% to 95% of which show up once; around 12% is in the top ten.

The specimen was peripheral blood. The source of this sequence is a human donor in a cohort sampled during active COVID-19. The V call is TRBV10-1, the J call TRBJ2-2; 7 bases are a match to TRBD1. This chain's CDR3 is CASNSPGGTGELFF. The CDR3 DNA reads as TGCGCCAGCAATAGCCCAGGGGGCACCGGGGAGCTGTTTTTT.